This record concerns one T cell receptor (beta chain) sequence. What it binds is not known. This sample stems from a study of shared clonotypes between healthy human individuals. Findings and caveats of the study: Shared clonotypes: roughly 4.5% naive CD4, under 4% naive CD8, less than 2.5% memory CD4, approximately 0.41% memory CD8. Limited genetic and exposure-history diversity came from having few donors. The sampled material consisted only of blood, and tissue repertoires are likely to differ.

Libraries were prepared by immunoSEQ multiplex PCR; TCRdb keeps only in-frame clonotypes and omits some of them. The sample has some 2,000,000 clones, roughly 95% seen once. The investigators split CD4+ cells into a CD45RA+ naive subset and a CD45RA-negative memory subset. V lost 1 base and J 6 bases, leaving 11 bases between the germline ends. The CDR3 is made up of 14 amino acids. Per germline, CDR1 MGHRA and CDR2 YSYEKL. The rearrangement links TRBV4-1 to TRBJ2-3; the D is unclear. Material for sequencing was naive CD4+ T cells sorted from blood. Subset reported: CD45RA+ positively selected. The origin of this receptor is a man in his late teens or twenties in good health. The CDR3 sequence is CASSQAQWPDTQYF. In DNA, the CDR3 is TGCGCCAGCAGCCAAGCACAGTGGCCCGATACGCAGTATTTT.